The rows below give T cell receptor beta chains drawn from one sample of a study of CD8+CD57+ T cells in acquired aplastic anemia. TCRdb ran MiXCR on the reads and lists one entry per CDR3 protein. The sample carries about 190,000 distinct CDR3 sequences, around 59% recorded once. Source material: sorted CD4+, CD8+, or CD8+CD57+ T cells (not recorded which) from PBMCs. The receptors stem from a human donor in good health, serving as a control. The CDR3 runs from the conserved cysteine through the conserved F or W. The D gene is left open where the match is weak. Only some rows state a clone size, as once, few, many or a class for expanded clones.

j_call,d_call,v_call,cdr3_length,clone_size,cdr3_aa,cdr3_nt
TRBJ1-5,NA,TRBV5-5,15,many,CASSLAGGSNQPQHF,TGTGCCAGCAGCTTGGCAGGAGGAAGCAATCAGCCCCAGCATTTT
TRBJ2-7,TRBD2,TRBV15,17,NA,CATSRSRSGGETYEQYF,TGTGCCACCAGCAGATCCCGTAGCGGGGGCGAAACCTACGAGCAGTACTTC
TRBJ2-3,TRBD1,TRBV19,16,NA,CASGDTGTGNTDTQYF,TGTGCCAGTGGGGATACCGGGACAGGCAACACAGATACGCAGTATTTT
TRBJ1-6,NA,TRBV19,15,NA,CASSIPGLLNSPLHF,TGTGCCAGTAGTATCCCGGGACTGCTGAATTCACCCCTCCACTTT
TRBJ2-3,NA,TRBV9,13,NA,CASSAPSTDTQYF,TGTGCCAGCAGCGCCCCGAGCACAGATACGCAGTATTTT
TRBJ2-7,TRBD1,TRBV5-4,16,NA,CASSFLGQGRAYEQYF,TGTGCCAGCAGCTTTCTAGGACAGGGGAGGGCCTACGAGCAGTACTTC
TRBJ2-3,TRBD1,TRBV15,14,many,CATSRGQGSDTQYF,TGTGCCACCAGCAGAGGACAGGGATCAGATACGCAGTATTTT
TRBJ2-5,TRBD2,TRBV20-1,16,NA,CSAEGGLAGAPETQYF,TGCAGTGCCGAGGGAGGGCTAGCGGGGGCACCGGAGACCCAGTACTTC
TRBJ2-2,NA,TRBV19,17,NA,CASSIFIAGSGSGELFF,TGTGCCAGTAGTATCTTTATCGCAGGGAGCGGATCCGGGGAGCTGTTTTTT
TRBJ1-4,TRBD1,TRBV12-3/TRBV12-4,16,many,CASRQRGTGANEKLFF,TGTGCCAGCAGACAAAGGGGGACAGGGGCTAATGAAAAACTGTTTTTT
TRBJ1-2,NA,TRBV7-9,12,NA,CASSHTNYGYTF,TGTGCCAGCAGCCATACTAACTATGGCTACACCTTC
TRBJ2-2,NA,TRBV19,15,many,CASSTGNWDTGELFF,TGTGCCAGTAGCACAGGGAATTGGGACACCGGGGAGCTGTTTTTT
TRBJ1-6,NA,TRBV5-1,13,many,CASSQGEESPLHF,TGCGCCAGCAGCCAAGGGGAGGAATCACCCCTCCACTTT
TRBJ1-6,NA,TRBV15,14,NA,CATSRDDHGPPLHF,TGTGCCACCAGCAGAGATGACCACGGGCCACCCCTCCACTTT
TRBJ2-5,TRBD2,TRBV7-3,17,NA,CASSFGTSGDHQETQYF,TGTGCCAGCAGCTTCGGGACTAGCGGGGACCATCAAGAGACCCAGTACTTC
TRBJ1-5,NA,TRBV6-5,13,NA,CASQERGAQPQHF,TGTGCCAGCCAGGAACGGGGAGCTCAGCCCCAGCATTTT
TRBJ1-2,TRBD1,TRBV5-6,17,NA,CASSLLVPGQGNYGYTF,TGTGCCAGCAGCTTGTTGGTTCCGGGACAGGGGAACTATGGCTACACCTTC
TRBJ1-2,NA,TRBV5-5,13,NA,CASSPEGPSGYTF,TGTGCCAGCAGCCCAGAGGGTCCCAGCGGCTACACCTTC
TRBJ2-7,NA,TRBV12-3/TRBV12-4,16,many,CASSLENHALSYEQYF,TGTGCCAGCAGTTTGGAGAATCACGCTTTATCCTACGAGCAGTACTTC
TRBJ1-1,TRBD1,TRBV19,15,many,CASSRGRDRQTEAFF,TGTGCCAGTAGTAGAGGCCGGGACAGACAGACTGAAGCTTTCTTT
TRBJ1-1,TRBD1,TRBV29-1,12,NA,CSGLQGHTEAFF,TGCAGCGGCCTACAGGGGCACACTGAAGCTTTCTTT
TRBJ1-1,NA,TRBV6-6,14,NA,CASSETGFNTEAFF,TGTGCCAGCAGTGAAACAGGGTTCAACACTGAAGCTTTCTTT
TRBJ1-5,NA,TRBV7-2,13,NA,CASNRQLGQPQHF,TGTGCCAGCAACCGACAATTGGGTCAGCCCCAGCATTTT